This TCR beta chain appears in the sequencing data of a study of CD8+ T cells in alopecia areata. Points from the study as a whole: Many expanded lesional clones stayed in scalp and blood while on tofacitinib.

Indicated treatment: oral pan-JAK inhibitor, 5-10 mg twice daily. About this clone: Its cognate antigen is unknown.

Trimming pared 5 bases from V and 6 bases from J, leaving 14 bases between. This CDR3 comprises 15 residues. Germline CDR1 and CDR2: MNHEY and SMNVEV (reference sequence). RNA, once extracted, was reverse transcribed into cDNA for use as the sequencing template. Using immunoSEQ multiplex PCR, the repertoire was profiled, and TCRdb retains in-frame clones only, with some absent. This table has 250,000 to 300,000 clones, 58% appearing once. This clonotype was obtained from a human donor with alopecia areata. The specimen comprised CD4+ T cells sorted from blood, sampled at week 24, from a patient treated with tofacitinib. The chain employs TRBV27 and TRBJ1-6; D remains ambiguous. For the CDR3, the DNA is TGTGCCAGCAGTCGTGAGCCAGGCGGTAATTCACCCCTCCACTTT. Translating it yields CASSREPGGNSPLHF.